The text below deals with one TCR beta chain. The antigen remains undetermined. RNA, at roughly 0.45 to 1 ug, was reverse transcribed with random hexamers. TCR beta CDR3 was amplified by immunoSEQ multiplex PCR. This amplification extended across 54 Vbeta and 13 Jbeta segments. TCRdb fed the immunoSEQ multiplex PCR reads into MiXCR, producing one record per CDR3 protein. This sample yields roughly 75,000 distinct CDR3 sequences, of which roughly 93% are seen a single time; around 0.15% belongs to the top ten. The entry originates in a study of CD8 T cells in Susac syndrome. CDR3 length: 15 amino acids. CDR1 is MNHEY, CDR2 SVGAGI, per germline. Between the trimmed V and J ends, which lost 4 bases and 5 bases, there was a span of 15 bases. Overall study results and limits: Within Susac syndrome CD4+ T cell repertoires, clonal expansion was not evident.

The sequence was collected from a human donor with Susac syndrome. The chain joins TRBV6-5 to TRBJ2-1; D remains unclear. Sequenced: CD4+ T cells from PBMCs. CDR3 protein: CASSSPSGADNEQFF. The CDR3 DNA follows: TGTGCCAGCAGTTCCCCGAGTGGCGCGGACAATGAGCAGTTCTTC.